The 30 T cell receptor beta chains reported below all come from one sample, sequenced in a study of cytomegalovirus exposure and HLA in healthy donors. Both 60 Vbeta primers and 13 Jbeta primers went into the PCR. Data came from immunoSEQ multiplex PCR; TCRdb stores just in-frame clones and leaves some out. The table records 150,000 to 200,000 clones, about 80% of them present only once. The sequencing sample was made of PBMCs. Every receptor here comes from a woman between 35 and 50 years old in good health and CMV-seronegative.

The CDR3 nucleotides are TGTGCCAGCAGTTACGTAAGGGGGAACACCGGGGAGCTGTTTTTT. Amino acid sequence: CASSYVRGNTGELFF. The chain carries TRBV6-6 and TRBJ2-2; a possible D gene is TRBD1 (5 bases). Trimming shortened V by 2 bases and J by 1 base, and 8 bases separated the two germline ends. This CDR3 contains 15 residues. Looked up from germline, CDR1 is MNHNY and CDR2 is SVGAGI (reference sequence).

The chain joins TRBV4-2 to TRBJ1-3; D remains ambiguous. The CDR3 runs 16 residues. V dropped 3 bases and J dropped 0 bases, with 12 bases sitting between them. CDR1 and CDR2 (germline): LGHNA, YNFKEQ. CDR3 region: CASSHQGSLSGNTIYF. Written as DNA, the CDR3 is TGTGCCAGCAGCCATCAAGGTAGCCTCTCTGGAAACACCATATATTTT.

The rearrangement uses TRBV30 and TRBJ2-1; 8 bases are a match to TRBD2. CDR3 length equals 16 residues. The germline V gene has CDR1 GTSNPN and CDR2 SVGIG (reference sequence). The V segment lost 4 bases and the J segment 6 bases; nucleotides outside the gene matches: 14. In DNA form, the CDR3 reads TGTGCCTGGATCGATTGGGCCAGCGGGAGCCGCAATGAGCAGTTCTTC. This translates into CAWIDWASGSRNEQFF.

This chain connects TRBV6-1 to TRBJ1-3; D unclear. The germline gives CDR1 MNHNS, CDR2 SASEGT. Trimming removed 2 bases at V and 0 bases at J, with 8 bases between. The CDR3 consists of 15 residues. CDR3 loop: CASSEIESSGNTIYF. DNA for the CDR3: TGTGCCAGCAGTGAAATCGAGAGCTCTGGAAACACCATATATTTT.

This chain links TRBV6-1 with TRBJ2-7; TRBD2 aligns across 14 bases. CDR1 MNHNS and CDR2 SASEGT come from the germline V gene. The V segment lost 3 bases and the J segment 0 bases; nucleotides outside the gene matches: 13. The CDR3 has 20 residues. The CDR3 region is CASSDWGTSGRGVGSYEQYF. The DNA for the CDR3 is TGTGCCAGCAGTGATTGGGGGACTAGCGGGAGAGGGGTAGGCTCCTACGAGCAGTACTTC.

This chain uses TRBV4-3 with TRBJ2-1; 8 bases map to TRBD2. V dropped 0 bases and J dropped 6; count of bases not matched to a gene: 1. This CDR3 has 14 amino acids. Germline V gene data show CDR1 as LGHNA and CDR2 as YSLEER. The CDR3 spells CASSQDRGGNEQFF. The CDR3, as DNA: TGCGCCAGCAGCCAAGATCGGGGGGGCAATGAGCAGTTCTTC.

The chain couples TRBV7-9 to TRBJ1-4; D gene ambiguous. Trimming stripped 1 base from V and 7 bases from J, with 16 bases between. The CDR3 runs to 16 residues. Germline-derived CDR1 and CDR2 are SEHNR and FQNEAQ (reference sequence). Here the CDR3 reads CASSLVSGWRTEKLFF. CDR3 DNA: TGTGCCAGCAGCTTAGTCTCGGGGTGGCGCACTGAAAAACTGTTTTTT.

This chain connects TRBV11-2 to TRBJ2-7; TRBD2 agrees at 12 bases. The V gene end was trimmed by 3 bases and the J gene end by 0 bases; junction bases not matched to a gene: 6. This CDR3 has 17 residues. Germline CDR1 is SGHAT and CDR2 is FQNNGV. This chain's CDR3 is CASSLTSGSVSSYEQYF. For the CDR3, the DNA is TGTGCCAGCAGCTTGACTAGCGGGAGTGTCTCCTCCTACGAGCAGTACTTC.

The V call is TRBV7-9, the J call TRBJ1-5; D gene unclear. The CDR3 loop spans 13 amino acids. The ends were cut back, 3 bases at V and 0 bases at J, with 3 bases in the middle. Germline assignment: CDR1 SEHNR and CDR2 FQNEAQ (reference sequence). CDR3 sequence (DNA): TGTGCCAGCAGCTTTAATAGCAATCAGCCCCAGCATTTT. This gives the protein CASSFNSNQPQHF. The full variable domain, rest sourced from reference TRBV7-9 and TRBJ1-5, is DTGVSQNPRHKITKRGQNVTFRCDPISEHNRLYWYRQTLGQGPEFLTYFQNEAQLEKSRLLSDRFSAERPKGSFSTLEIQRTEQGDSAMYLCASSFNSNQPQHFGDGTRLSIL.

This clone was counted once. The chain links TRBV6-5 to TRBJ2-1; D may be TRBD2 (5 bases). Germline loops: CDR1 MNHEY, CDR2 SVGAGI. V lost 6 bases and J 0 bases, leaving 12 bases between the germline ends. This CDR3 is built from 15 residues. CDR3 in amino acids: CASRLARFSYNEQFF. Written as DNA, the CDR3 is TGTGCCAGCAGGTTAGCGCGGTTCTCCTACAATGAGCAGTTCTTC.

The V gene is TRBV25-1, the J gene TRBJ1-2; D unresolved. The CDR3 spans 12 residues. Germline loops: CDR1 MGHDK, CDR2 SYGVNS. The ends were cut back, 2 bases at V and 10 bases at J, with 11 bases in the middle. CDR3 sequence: CASSEAYGSYTF. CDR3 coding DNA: TGTGCCAGCAGTGAAGCGTACGGGTCCTACACCTTC.

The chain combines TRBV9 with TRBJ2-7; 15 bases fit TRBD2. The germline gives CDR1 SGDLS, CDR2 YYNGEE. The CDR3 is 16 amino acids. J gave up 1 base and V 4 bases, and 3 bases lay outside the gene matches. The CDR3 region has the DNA TGTGCCAGCAGCACGGGACTAGCGGGAGGTTCCTACGAGCAGTACTTC. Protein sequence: CASSTGLAGGSYEQYF.

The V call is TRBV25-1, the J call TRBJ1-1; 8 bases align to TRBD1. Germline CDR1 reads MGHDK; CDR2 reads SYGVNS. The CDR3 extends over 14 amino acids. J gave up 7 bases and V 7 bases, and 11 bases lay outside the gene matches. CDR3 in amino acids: CASTGGATVLEAFF. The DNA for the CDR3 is TGTGCCAGCACAGGGGGCGCGACGGTCCTTGAAGCTTTCTTT.

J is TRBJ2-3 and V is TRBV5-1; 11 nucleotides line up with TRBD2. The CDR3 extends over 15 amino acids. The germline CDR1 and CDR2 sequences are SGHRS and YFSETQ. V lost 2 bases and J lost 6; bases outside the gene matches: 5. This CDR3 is CASSFTSGSRDTQYF. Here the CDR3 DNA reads TGCGCCAGCAGCTTTACTAGCGGGAGCCGGGATACGCAGTATTTT.

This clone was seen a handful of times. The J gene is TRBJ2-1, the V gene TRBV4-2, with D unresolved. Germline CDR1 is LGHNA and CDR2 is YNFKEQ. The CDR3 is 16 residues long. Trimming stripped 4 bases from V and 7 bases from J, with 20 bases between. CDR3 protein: CASSPIRLSTYNEQFF. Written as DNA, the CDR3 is TGTGCCAGCAGCCCAATCCGGCTCTCGACTTATAATGAGCAGTTCTTC.

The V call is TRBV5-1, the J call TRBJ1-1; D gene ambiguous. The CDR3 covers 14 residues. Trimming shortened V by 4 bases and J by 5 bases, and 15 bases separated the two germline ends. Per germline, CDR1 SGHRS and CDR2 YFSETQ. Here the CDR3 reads CASSRTPGSTEAFF. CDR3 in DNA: TGCGCCAGCAGCCGGACCCCGGGATCGACTGAAGCTTTCTTT.

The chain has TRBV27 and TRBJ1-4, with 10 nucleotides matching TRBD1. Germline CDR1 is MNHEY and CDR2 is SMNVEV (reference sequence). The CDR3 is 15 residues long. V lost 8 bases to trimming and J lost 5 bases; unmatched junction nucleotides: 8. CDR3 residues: CASWPTGQGNEKLFF. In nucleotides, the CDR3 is TGTGCCAGCTGGCCTACGGGACAGGGGAATGAAAAACTGTTTTTT.

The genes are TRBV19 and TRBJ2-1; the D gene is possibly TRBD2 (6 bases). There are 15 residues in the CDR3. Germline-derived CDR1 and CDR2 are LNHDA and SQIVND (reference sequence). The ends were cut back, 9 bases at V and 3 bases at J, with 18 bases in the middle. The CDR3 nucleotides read TGTGCCAGCCGCCAGCTGACTAGTGTCTACAATGAGCAGTTCTTC. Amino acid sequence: CASRQLTSVYNEQFF.

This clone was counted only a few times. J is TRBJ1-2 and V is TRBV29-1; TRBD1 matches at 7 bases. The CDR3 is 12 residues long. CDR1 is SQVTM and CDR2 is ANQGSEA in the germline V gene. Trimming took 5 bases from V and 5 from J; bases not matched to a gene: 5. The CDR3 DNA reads TGCAGCGTTCTGACAGGGACTTATGGCTACACCTTC. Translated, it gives CSVLTGTYGYTF.

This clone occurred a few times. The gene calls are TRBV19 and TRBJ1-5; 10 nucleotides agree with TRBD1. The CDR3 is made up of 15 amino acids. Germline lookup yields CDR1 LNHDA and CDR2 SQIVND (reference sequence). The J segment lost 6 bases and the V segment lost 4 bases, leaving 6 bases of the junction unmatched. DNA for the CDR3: TGTGCCAGTAGTACAAAGACAGGGGGCGGTCAGCCCCAGCATTTT. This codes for CASSTKTGGGQPQHF.

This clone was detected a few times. The CDR3 region is CASSVPGDQETQYF. CDR3 in DNA: TGCGCCAGCAGCGTTCCGGGAGACCAAGAGACCCAGTACTTC. The chain carries TRBV5-1 and TRBJ2-5; TRBD2 is a possible D gene (6 bases). V lost 4 bases and J lost 0, with 10 bases in between. The CDR3 contains 14 residues. CDR1 and CDR2 from the germline V gene are SGHRS and YFSETQ. Looking up the rest from reference TRBV5-1 and TRBJ2-5 gives the full variable domain: KAGVTQTPRYLIKTRGQQVTLSCSPISGHRSVSWYQQTPGQGLQFLFEYFSETQRNKGNFPGRFSGRQFSNSRSEMNVSTLELGDSALYLCASSVPGDQETQYFGPGTRLLVL.

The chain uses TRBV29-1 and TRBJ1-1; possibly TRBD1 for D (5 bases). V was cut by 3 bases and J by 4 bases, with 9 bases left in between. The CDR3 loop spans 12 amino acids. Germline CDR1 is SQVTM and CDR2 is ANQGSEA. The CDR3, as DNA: TGCAGCGTTGATGCGGGGGGCACTGAAGCTTTCTTT. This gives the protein CSVDAGGTEAFF.

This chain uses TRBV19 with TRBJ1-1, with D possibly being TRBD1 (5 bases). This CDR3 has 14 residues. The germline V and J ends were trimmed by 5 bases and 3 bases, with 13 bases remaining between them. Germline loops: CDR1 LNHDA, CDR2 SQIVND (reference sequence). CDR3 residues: CASSSDTYYTEAFF. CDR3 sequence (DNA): TGTGCCAGTAGTTCGGACACTTATTACACTGAAGCTTTCTTT.

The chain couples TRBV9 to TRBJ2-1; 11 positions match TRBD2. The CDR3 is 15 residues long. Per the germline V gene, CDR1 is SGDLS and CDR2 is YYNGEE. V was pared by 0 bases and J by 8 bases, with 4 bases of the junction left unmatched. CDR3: CASSVVSGRADEQFF. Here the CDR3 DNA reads TGTGCCAGCAGCGTAGTTAGCGGGAGGGCCGATGAGCAGTTCTTC.

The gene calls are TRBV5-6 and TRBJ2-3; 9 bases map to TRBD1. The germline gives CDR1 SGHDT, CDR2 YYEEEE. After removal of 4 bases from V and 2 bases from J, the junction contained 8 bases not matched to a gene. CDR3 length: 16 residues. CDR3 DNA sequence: TGTGCCAGCAGCACAGTACAGGGGGCCCTCACAGATACGCAGTATTTT. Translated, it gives CASSTVQGALTDTQYF.

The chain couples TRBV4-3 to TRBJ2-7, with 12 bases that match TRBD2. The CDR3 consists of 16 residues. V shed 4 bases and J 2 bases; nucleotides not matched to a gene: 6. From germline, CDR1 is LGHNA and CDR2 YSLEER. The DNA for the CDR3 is TGCGCCAGCAGCCCTCAAAGGACTAGCGGGACCTACGAGCAGTACTTC. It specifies CASSPQRTSGTYEQYF.

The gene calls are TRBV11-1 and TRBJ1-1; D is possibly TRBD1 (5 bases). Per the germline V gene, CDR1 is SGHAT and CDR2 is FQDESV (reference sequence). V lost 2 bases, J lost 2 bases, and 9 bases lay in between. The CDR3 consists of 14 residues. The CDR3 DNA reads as TGTGCCAGCAGCTTAACAGGTTTAAACACTGAAGCTTTCTTT. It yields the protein CASSLTGLNTEAFF.

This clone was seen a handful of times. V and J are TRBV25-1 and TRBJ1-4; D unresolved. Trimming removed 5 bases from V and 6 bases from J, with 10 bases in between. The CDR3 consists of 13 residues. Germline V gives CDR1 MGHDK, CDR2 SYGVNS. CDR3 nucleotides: TGTGCCAGCAGTTGGAGGACGGATGAAAAACTGTTTTTT. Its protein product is CASSWRTDEKLFF. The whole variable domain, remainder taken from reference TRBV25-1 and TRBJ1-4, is EADIYQTPRYLVIGTGKKITLECSQTMGHDKMYWYQQDPGMELHLIHYSYGVNSTEKGDLSSESTVSRIRTEHFPLTLESARPSHTSQYLCASSWRTDEKLFFGSGTQLSVL.

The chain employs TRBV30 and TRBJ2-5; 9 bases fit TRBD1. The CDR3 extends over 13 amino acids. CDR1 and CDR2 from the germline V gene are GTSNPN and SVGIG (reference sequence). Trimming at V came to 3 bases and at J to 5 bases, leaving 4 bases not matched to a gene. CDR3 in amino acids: CAWRTGGGETQYF. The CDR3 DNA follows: TGTGCCTGGAGGACAGGGGGAGGGGAGACCCAGTACTTC.

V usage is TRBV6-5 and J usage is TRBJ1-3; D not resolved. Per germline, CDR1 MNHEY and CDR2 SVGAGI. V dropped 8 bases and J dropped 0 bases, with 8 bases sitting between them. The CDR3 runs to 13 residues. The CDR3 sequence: CASQGSSGNTIYF. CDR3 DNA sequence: TGTGCCAGCCAAGGGAGCTCTGGAAACACCATATATTTT.